This entry concerns a single T cell receptor beta chain. As yet, its antigen is unknown. A second about 7 to 12 cycle PCR used barcoded and J-beta primers. MiXCR, applied by TCRdb to the 5' RACE reads, yields one record per CDR3 protein. The sample includes around 900,000 distinct CDR3 sequences, around 26% seen only once; the top ten take 17%. This sample is part of a study of blood T cells in healthy people across ages. Germline V gives CDR1 SGHAT, CDR2 FQNNGV. Trimming removed 5 bases at V and 0 bases at J, with 11 bases between. The CDR3 is 14 amino acids. Broader study findings: Both higher diversity and more naive CD4+ cells marked long-lived donors when set against aged donors.

The TCR comes from a woman older than 75 in good health. The sample consisted of blood. This chain connects TRBV11-2 to TRBJ2-7; D might be TRBD1 (6 bases). CDR3 residues: CASSGRDNSYEQYF. Here the CDR3 DNA reads TGTGCCAGCAGCGGCCGGGACAACTCCTACGAGCAGTACTTC. Looking up the rest from reference TRBV11-2 and TRBJ2-7 gives the full variable domain: EAGVAQSPRYKIIEKRQSVAFWCNPISGHATLYWYQQILGQGPKLLIQFQNNGVVDDSQLPKDRFSAERLKGVDSTLKIQPAKLEDSAVYLCASSGRDNSYEQYFGPGTRLTVT.